This T cell receptor (beta chain) comes out of a study of blood T cell repertoires in COVID-19. Looking at the study overall: Whether acute or convalescent, the COVID-19 samples came from the United States, Italy and Spain. Sources were T cells, B-cell-depleted T cells, or PBMCs; the material itself was cDNA or gDNA.

Per the original methods: Estimation of nucleated cell counts was performed using reference gene primer amplification. Produced via immunoSEQ multiplex PCR; TCRdb's table is partial and in-frame only. V, J and clone size derive from that table, while D and trimming were established from the DNA sequence. The table lists approximately 500,000 clones, about 91% of them singletons. The V and J ends lost 6 bases and 7 bases respectively, with 16 bases between them. The CDR3 totals 14 residues. CDR1 is SNHLY, CDR2 FYNNEI, per germline. The J gene is TRBJ2-4, the V gene TRBV2, with a tentative D call TRBD1 (7 bases). The sequenced material came from peripheral blood. The sequence derives from a man between 18 and 29 years old with COVID-19, enrolled during active disease. CDR3 region: CASSEWAGQNIQYF. CDR3 in DNA: TGTGCCAGCAGCGAATGGGCGGGACAGAACATTCAGTACTTC. The full variable domain, completed using reference TRBV2 and TRBJ2-4, is EPEVTQTPSHQVTQMGQEVILRCVPISNHLYFYWYRQILGQKVEFLVSFYNNEISEKSEIFDDQFSVERPDGSNFTLKIRSTKLEDSAMYFCASSEWAGQNIQYFGAGTRLSVL.